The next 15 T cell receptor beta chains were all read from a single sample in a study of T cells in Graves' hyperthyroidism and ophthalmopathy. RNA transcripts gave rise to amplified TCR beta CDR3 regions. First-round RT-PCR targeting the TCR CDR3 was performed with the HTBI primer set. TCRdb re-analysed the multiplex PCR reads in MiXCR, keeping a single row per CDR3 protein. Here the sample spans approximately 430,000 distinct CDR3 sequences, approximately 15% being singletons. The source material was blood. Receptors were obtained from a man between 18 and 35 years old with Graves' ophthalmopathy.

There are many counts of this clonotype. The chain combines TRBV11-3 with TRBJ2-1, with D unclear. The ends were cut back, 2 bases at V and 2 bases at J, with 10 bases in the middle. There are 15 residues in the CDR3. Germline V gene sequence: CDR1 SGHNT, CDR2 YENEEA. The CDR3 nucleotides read TGTGCCAGCAGCTTAAGTCAATCGCCCTACAATGAGCAGTTCTTC. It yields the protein CASSLSQSPYNEQFF.

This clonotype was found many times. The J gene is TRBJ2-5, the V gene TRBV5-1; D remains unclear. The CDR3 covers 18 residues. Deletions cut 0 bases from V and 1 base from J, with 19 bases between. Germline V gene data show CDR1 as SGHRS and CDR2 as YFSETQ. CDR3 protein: CASSLGFTVQRLQETQYF. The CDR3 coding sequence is TGCGCCAGCAGCTTGGGTTTTACAGTTCAACGACTCCAAGAGACCCAGTACTTC. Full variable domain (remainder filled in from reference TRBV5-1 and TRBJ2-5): KAGVTQTPRYLIKTRGQQVTLSCSPISGHRSVSWYQQTPGQGLQFLFEYFSETQRNKGNFPGRFSGRQFSNSRSEMNVSTLELGDSALYLCASSLGFTVQRLQETQYFGPGTRLLVL.

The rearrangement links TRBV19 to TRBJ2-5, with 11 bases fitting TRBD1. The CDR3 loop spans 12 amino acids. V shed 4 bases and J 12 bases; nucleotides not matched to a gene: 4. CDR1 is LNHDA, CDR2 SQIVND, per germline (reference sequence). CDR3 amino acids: CASSTDRGRKYF. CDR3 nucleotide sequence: TGTGCCAGTAGTACGGACAGGGGGCGAAAGTACTTC.

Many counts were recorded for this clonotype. The DNA of the CDR3 is TGTGCCATCAGTGAGTCTCAACGGGAGTCATCCGAGCAGTACTTC. As protein: CAISESQRESSEQYF. This chain links TRBV10-3 with TRBJ2-7, with D possibly TRBD2 on 6 matching bases. Germline CDR1 and CDR2: ENHRY and SYGVKD. Deletions cut 0 bases from V and 6 bases from J, with 15 bases between. This CDR3 is built from 15 residues.

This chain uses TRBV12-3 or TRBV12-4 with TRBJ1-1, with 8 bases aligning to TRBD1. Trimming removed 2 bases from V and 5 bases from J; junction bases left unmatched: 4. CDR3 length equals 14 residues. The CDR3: CASSLWQGATEAFF. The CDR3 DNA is TGTGCCAGCAGTTTATGGCAGGGGGCTACTGAAGCTTTCTTT.

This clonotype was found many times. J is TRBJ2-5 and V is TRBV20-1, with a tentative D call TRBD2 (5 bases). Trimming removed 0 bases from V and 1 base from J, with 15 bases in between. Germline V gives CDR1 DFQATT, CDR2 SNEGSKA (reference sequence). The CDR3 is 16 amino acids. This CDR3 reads CSARDARLTTQETQYF. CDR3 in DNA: TGCAGTGCTAGAGATGCCCGACTAACTACCCAAGAGACCCAGTACTTC.

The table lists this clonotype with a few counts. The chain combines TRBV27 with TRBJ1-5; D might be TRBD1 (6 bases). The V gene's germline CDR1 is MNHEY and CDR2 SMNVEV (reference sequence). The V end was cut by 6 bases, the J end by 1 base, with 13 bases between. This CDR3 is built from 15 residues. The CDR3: CASSPGHSSNQPQHF. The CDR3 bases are TGTGCCAGCAGCCCGGGACATTCCAGCAATCAGCCCCAGCATTTT.

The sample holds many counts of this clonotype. CDR3 residues: CASSFPPYEQYF. CDR3 coding DNA: TGTGCCAGCAGCTTTCCCCCCTACGAGCAGTACTTC. The chain recombines TRBV11-2 with TRBJ2-7, with D unclear. The CDR3 is 12 amino acids. Germline V gene lookup returns CDR1 SGHAT and CDR2 FQNNGV. Trimming removed 3 bases at V and 2 bases at J, with 5 bases between.

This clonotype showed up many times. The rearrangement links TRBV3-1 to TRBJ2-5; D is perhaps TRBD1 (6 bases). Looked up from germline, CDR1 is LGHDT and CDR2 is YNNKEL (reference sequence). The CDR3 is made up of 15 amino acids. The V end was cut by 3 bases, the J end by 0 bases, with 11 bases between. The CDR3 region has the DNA TGTGCCAGCAGCCATGATACAGGGAACCAAGAGACCCAGTACTTC. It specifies CASSHDTGNQETQYF.

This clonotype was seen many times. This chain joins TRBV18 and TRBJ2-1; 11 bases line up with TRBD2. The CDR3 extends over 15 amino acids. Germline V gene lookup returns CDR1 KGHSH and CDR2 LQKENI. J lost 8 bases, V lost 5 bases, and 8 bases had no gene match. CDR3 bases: TGTGCCAGCTCATTACTAGCGGGAGAGAGCGATGAGCAGTTCTTC. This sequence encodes CASSLLAGESDEQFF.

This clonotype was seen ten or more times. The CDR3 sequence: CASSGPGINQPQHF. The CDR3 DNA sequence: TGTGCCAGCAGTGGACCGGGAATCAATCAGCCCCAGCATTTT. J is TRBJ1-5 and V is TRBV6-1; D call uncertain. V lost 4 bases and J lost 3, with 10 bases in between. The CDR3 runs to 14 residues. The germline V gene encodes CDR1 MNHNS and CDR2 SASEGT.

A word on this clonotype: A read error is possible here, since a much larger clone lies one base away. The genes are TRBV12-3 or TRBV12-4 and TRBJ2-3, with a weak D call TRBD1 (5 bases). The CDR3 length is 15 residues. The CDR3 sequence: CASSFWRLSTGTQYF. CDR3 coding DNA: TGTGCCAGCAGTTTCTGGCGGCTTAGCACAGGTACGCAGTATTTT.

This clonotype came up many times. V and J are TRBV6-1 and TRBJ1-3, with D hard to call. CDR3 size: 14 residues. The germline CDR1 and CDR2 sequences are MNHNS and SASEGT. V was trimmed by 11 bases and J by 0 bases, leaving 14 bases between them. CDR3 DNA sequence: TGTGCCGCTGGGTCGGCAGTCTCTGGAAACACCATATATTTT. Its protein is CAAGSAVSGNTIYF.

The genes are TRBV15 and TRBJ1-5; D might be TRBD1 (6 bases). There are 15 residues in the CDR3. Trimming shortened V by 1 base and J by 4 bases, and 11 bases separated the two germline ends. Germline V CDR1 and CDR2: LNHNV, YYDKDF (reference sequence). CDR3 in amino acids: CATSRGRGGNQPQHF. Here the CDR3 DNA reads TGTGCCACCAGCAGAGGAAGGGGGGGGAATCAGCCCCAGCATTTT.

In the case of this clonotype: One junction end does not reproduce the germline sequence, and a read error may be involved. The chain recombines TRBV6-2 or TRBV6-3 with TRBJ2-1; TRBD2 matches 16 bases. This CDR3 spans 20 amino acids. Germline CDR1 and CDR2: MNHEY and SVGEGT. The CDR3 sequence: CASRAGTSGRADPSYNEQFF. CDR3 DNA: TGCGCCAGCAGAGCCGGGACTAGCGGGAGGGCCGACCCCTCTTACAATGAGCAGTTCTTC.